The clone carrying this T cell receptor beta chain has a count of ten or more. The antigen remains undetermined. The data derive from a study of neurological immune-mediated disorders. The authors made cDNA by 5'RACE with 10-nucleotide random UMIs. Over 160 million TCR-beta sequences, together covering 15-18 subjects, were produced by every individual sequencing run that was carried out. Each CDR3 protein is one row after TCRdb ran MiXCR on the 5' RACE reads. The table records around 20,000 distinct CDR3 sequences, 13% to 15% of them present only once. Study outcomes and limitations: Multiple sclerosis, the disease with the least TCR clonal expansion, fell below healthy controls, whereas HTLV-1-associated myelopathy showed the most.

V was pared by 6 bases and J by 1 base, with 12 bases between. The CDR3 consists of 13 residues. Germline lookup yields CDR1 DFQATT and CDR2 SNEGSKA (reference sequence). The cells used in sorted libraries, CD4+ or CD8+ T cells, numbered about a million. Sequenced sample: CD4+ T cells from blood. V is TRBV20-1 and J is TRBJ1-1; possible D gene TRBD1, 5 bases. This receptor was identified in a woman in her sixties or seventies with HTLV-1-associated myelopathy (HAM/TSP). The DNA for the CDR3 is TGCAGTGCCACGGGACCCGGGAACACTGAAGCTTTCTTT. Amino acids: CSATGPGNTEAFF.